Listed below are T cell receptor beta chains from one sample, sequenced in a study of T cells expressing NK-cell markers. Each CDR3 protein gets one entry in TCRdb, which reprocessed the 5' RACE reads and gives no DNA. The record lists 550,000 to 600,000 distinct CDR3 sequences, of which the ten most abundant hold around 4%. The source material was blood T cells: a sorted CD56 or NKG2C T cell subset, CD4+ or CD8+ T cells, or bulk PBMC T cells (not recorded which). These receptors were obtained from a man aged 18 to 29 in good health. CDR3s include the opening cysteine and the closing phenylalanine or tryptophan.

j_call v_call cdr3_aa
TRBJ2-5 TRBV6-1 CASSAERGQETQYF
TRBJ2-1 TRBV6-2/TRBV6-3 CASSSPLAGGEQFF
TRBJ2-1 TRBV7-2 CASSLAASTAGEQFF
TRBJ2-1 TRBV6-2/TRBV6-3 CASSPRRTSVYNEQFF
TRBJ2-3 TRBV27 CASSRQGITDTQYF
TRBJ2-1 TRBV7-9 CASSLIGAGVGYNEQFF
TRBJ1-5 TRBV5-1 CASSLADPANQPQHF
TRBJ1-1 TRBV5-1 CASSSAGGEAFF
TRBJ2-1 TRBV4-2 CASSQRPGAQQFF
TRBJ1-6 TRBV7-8 CASSLVGLRWSPLHF
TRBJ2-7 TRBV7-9 CASRDGPYEQYF
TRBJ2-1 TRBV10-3 CAISDPGGRDHEQFF
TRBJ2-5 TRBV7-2 CASSLARSWQETQYF
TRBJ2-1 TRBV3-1 CASSQGSDYEQFF
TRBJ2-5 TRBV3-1 CASSQGGGKTQYF
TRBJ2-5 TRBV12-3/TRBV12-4 CASSYEGRKETQYF
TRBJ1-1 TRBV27 CASSLTGGRTEAFF
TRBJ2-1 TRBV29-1 CSAPWGRARYNEQFF
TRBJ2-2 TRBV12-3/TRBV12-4 CASSSQGGSGTGELFF
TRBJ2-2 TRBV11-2 CASSPLAGNTGELFF
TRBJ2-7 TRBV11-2 CASSLSPVRNYEQYF
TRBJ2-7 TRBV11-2 CASSLGQVVGFDTYEQYF
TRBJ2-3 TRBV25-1 CASRYRNTDTQYF
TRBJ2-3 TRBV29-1 CSVEDPGTSQLTQYF
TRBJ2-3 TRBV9 CASSVQASGDTQYF
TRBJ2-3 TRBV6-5 CASSYSMGGPPTDTQYF
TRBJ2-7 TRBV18 CASSAGVAISAYEQYF
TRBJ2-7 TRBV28 CATTDPHTYEQYF
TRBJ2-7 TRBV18 CASSPVGFPDEQYF
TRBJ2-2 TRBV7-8 CASSILIGAFDTGELFF